These 18 T cell receptor beta chains were all obtained from the same sample, sequenced in a study of neurological immune-mediated disorders. TCRdb analysed the 5' RACE reads with MiXCR anew, one entry per CDR3 protein. Here the sample spans about 55,000 distinct CDR3 sequences, over 3.5% being singletons. Sequenced input: CD4+ T cells from blood. The source is a woman aged 40 to 50 with multiple sclerosis.

In its sample, this clonotype was seen many times. CDR3 in amino acids: CSASPDRAEAFF. For the CDR3, the DNA is TGCAGTGCTAGCCCCGACAGGGCGGAAGCTTTCTTT. The V gene is TRBV20-1, the J gene TRBJ1-1; 7 nucleotides align to TRBD1. The length of the CDR3 is 12 residues. V lost 3 bases, J lost 8 bases, and 6 bases stayed unmatched. Germline-derived CDR1 and CDR2 are DFQATT and SNEGSKA (reference sequence).

This clonotype appeared many times. The gene calls are TRBV5-1 and TRBJ2-1, with 14 bases matching TRBD2. V shed 4 bases, J shed 9 bases, and the junction held 9 bases outside the gene matches. This CDR3 region has 16 residues. CDR1 is SGHRS, CDR2 YFSETQ, per germline. The CDR3 DNA sequence: TGCGCCAGCAGCCCAGGAGGGACTAGCGGGGGAGGTGAGCAGTTCTTC. It specifies CASSPGGTSGGGEQFF.

This clonotype has ten or more counts. The rearrangement uses TRBV6-5 and TRBJ2-7; no firm D call. The ends were cut back, 6 bases at V and 4 bases at J, with 13 bases in the middle. The CDR3 length is 13 residues. Germline lookup yields CDR1 MNHEY and CDR2 SVGAGI. The CDR3 loop reads CASRQPQRYEQYF. The CDR3, as DNA: TGTGCCAGCAGACAGCCGCAACGGTACGAGCAGTACTTC.

The table lists this clonotype with many counts. This chain uses TRBV20-1 with TRBJ2-2; 13 nucleotides match TRBD2. This CDR3 comprises 18 residues. Germline V lookup: CDR1 DFQATT, CDR2 SNEGSKA (reference sequence). V dropped 2 bases and J dropped 5; count of bases not matched to a gene: 11. The CDR3 is CSARTHTGLAGETGELFF. The CDR3 bases are TGCAGTGCTAGAACTCACACCGGACTAGCGGGGGAGACCGGGGAGCTGTTTTTT.

This clonotype came up many times. The CDR3 spells CASRTGLFNEKLFF. The CDR3 bases are TGCGCCAGCAGAACAGGGCTTTTCAATGAAAAACTGTTTTTT. The V gene is TRBV5-1, the J gene TRBJ1-4; weak D call: TRBD1 (6 bases). Trimming took off 5 bases at V and 5 bases at J, with 13 bases between the two ends. In germline, CDR1 is SGHRS, CDR2 YFSETQ. The CDR3 runs 14 residues.

In this sample, this clonotype turned up many times. The chain carries TRBV6-6 and TRBJ2-1; a weak D match, TRBD1 (6 bases). From germline, CDR1 is MNHNY and CDR2 SVGAGI (reference sequence). The length of the CDR3 is 15 residues. The germline V and J ends were trimmed by 5 bases and 1 base, with 12 bases remaining between them. The CDR3 loop reads CASSRAQGSYNEQFF. DNA of the CDR3: TGTGCCAGCAGTAGAGCCCAGGGGTCCTACAATGAGCAGTTCTTC.

This chain links TRBV3-1 with TRBJ2-7; D tentatively reads TRBD1 or TRBD2 (6 bases each). The J call may be wrong; the DNA end is better matched by TRBJ2-5. The CDR3 extends over 14 amino acids. Germline lookup yields CDR1 LGHDT and CDR2 YNNKEL (reference sequence). CDR3 loop: CASSQDLGGETQYF. Here the CDR3 DNA reads TGTGCCAGCAGCCAAGATCTGGGGGGCGAGACCCAGTACTTC.

The chain carries TRBV30 and TRBJ1-2, with no clear D. Trimming stripped 0 bases from V and 3 bases from J, with 8 bases between. CDR1 and CDR2 (germline): GTSNPN, SVGIG (reference sequence). There are 13 residues in the CDR3. This chain's CDR3 is CAWSVSLDYGYTF. The CDR3 nucleotides are TGTGCCTGGAGTGTGTCATTGGACTATGGCTACACCTTC.

At least ten counts were recorded for this clonotype. The chain links TRBV20-1 to TRBJ2-7; D might be TRBD2 (7 bases). Trimming stripped 5 bases from V and 6 bases from J, with 23 bases between. The germline V gene has CDR1 DFQATT and CDR2 SNEGSKA (reference sequence). The CDR3 spans 15 residues. The CDR3 bases are TGCAGTGCTCACAAGGGGGGGTCGTTCATAAGCGAGCAGTACTTC. It is translated as CSAHKGGSFISEQYF.

This clonotype occurred many times. The gene calls are TRBV7-9 and TRBJ1-1; D perhaps matches TRBD1 (5 bases). The V gene's germline CDR1 is SEHNR and CDR2 FQNEAQ (reference sequence). This CDR3 comprises 16 residues. Trimming stripped 1 base from V and 5 bases from J, with 17 bases between. The CDR3 coding sequence is TGTGCCAGCAGCTTAGTGGGATTCGAAAAGGGGACTGAAGCTTTCTTT. Residues: CASSLVGFEKGTEAFF.

This clonotype has a count of ten or more. The chain has TRBV10-3 and TRBJ1-1; the match to TRBD1 covers 11 bases. V dropped 2 bases and J dropped 5; count of bases not matched to a gene: 4. Germline values: CDR1 ENHRY, CDR2 SYGVKD. This CDR3 is built from 15 residues. DNA for the CDR3: TGTGCCATCAGTGAGCCGGACAGGGGGCTAACTGAAGCTTTCTTT. It translates to CAISEPDRGLTEAFF.

In this sample, this clonotype turned up many times. J is TRBJ1-2 and V is TRBV18; D not certain. V was cut by 2 bases and J by 6 bases, with 13 bases left in between. Germline V lookup: CDR1 KGHSH, CDR2 LQKENI. This CDR3 has 14 amino acids. In DNA form, the CDR3 reads TGTGCCAGCTCACCATTGGGTCAGAGGGATGGCTACACCTTC. It codes for CASSPLGQRDGYTF.

This clonotype was observed a handful of times. The V and J genes are TRBV27 and TRBJ2-7; 8 nucleotides align to TRBD1. Germline V gene data show CDR1 as MNHEY and CDR2 as SMNVEV (reference sequence). V shed 4 bases and J 5 bases; nucleotides not matched to a gene: 13. The CDR3 covers 16 residues. The CDR3 here is CASSSLGTGPTDEQYF. In DNA, the CDR3 is TGTGCCAGCAGTTCCCTGGGGACAGGACCTACCGACGAGCAGTACTTC.

This clonotype occurred many times. The gene calls are TRBV18 and TRBJ1-5; 7 bases match TRBD1. V was pared by 4 bases and J by 2 bases, with 5 bases of the junction left unmatched. The CDR3 contains 15 residues. In germline, CDR1 is KGHSH, CDR2 LQKENI. The chain's CDR3 is CASSRPGQRNQPQHF. Here the CDR3 DNA reads TGTGCCAGCTCACGCCCGGGACAGCGCAATCAGCCCCAGCATTTT.

This clonotype was counted many times. The chain has TRBV20-1 and TRBJ1-6, with 9 bases matching TRBD1. Germline CDR1 DFQATT, CDR2 SNEGSKA (reference sequence). The CDR3 is 17 amino acids. V shed 1 base and J 9 bases; nucleotides not matched to a gene: 13. For the CDR3, the DNA is TGCAGTGCTAGAGTCAGGAGTCTCGGGACAGGGAGTTCACCCCTCCACTTT. It is translated as CSARVRSLGTGSSPLHF.

This clonotype showed up many times. The rearrangement joins TRBV5-1 to TRBJ2-6; no definite D call. Trimming left V 0 bases short and J 2 bases short, with 9 bases between. Germline lookup yields CDR1 SGHRS and CDR2 YFSETQ. CDR3 length: 16 residues. CDR3 in amino acids: CASSLGIAAGANVLTF. CDR3 nucleotide sequence: TGCGCCAGCAGCTTGGGGATTGCGGCTGGGGCCAACGTCCTGACTTTC.

This clonotype was seen many times. V gene TRBV18 combines with J gene TRBJ1-2; tentatively, D is TRBD1 (5 bases). Trimming pared 6 bases from V and 4 bases from J, leaving 18 bases between. The CDR3 has 15 residues. Germline V lookup: CDR1 KGHSH, CDR2 LQKENI. CDR3 amino acids: CASSSEPDSTYGYTF. In DNA form, the CDR3 reads TGTGCCAGCTCCAGCGAGCCAGACAGTACCTATGGCTACACCTTC.

This clonotype appeared many times. V is TRBV20-1 and J is TRBJ1-5; TRBD1 matches 7 bases. J lost 4 bases, V lost 0 bases, and 6 bases had no gene match. This CDR3 is built from 15 residues. Germline loops: CDR1 DFQATT, CDR2 SNEGSKA (reference sequence). CDR3 loop: CSARDQGDGNQPQHF. The CDR3 DNA sequence: TGCAGTGCTAGAGATCAGGGGGACGGAAATCAGCCCCAGCATTTT.